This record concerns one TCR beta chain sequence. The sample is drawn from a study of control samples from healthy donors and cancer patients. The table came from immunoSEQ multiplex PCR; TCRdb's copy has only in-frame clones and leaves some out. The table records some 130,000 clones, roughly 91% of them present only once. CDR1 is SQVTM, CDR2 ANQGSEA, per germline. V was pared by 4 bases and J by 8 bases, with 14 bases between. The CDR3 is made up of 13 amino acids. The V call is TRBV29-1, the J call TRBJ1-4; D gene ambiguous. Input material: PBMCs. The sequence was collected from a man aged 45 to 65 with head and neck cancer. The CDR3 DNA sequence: TGCAGCGTTGGAATTCCCGCTGGGGAAAAACTGTTTTTT. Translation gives CSVGIPAGEKLFF.